The 6 T cell receptor beta chains reported below all come from one sample, sequenced in a study of graft-versus-host responses after intestinal transplantation. Here immunoSEQ multiplex PCR was the method, and the copy in TCRdb shows in-frame clones only, minus some. The sample yields approximately 58,000 clones, about 93% seen once. Sequences were derived from PBMCs, sampled about 120 days after intestinal transplantation. The receptors originated from a human patient who received an intestinal transplant, so some T cells may come from the graft donor.

The CDR3 loop is CASSLGNGVDTEAFF. The CDR3, as DNA: TGCGCCAGCAGCTTGGGTAACGGGGTAGATACTGAAGCTTTCTTT. The chain is built from TRBV5-1 and TRBJ1-1; no reliable D call. There are 15 residues in the CDR3. V lost 0 bases and J lost 5, with 14 bases in between. Germline V CDR1 and CDR2: SGHRS, YFSETQ.

The V gene is TRBV7-9, the J gene TRBJ2-5, with 8 nucleotides matching TRBD1. The J call may be faulty, since TRBJ2-7 better matches the DNA end. Germline V gene sequence: CDR1 SEHNR, CDR2 FQNEAQ (reference sequence). The CDR3 sequence is 16 residues long. The chain's CDR3 is CASSLAPGGPTYEQYF. CDR3 DNA sequence: TGTGCCAGCAGCTTAGCGCCAGGGGGCCCTACCTACGAGCAGTACTTC.

The gene calls are TRBV18 and TRBJ2-7; possibly TRBD1 for D (6 bases). V lost 3 bases, J lost 6 bases, and 18 bases lay in between. Looked up from germline, CDR1 is KGHSH and CDR2 is LQKENI. The CDR3 loop spans 15 amino acids. In DNA, the CDR3 is TGTGCCAGCTCACCTAATTCAGGGGCCTTCGGCGAGCAGTACTTC. Amino acids: CASSPNSGAFGEQYF.

The CDR3 is CASSSLRDQGWAYEQYF. The CDR3 DNA reads as TGTGCCAGCAGCTCCCTCCGGGACCAAGGGTGGGCCTACGAGCAGTACTTC. The chain employs TRBV7-2 and TRBJ2-7; D may correspond to TRBD1 or TRBD2 (5 bases each). CDR3 length: 17 residues. Germline-derived CDR1 and CDR2 are SGHTA and FQGNSA. Trimming took 4 bases from V and 2 from J, leaving 21 bases between them.

The gene calls are TRBV5-4 and TRBJ2-1; 11 nucleotides match TRBD2. Germline CDR1 SGHNT, CDR2 YYREEE (reference sequence). Trimming removed 3 bases from V and 6 bases from J; junction bases left unmatched: 8. There are 16 residues in the CDR3. CDR3 residues: CASSWRLAGGPNEQFF. CDR3 sequence (DNA): TGTGCCAGCAGCTGGAGGCTAGCGGGGGGCCCCAATGAGCAGTTCTTC.

This clone has only one observation. The genes are TRBV6-5 and TRBJ1-1, with unresolved D. This CDR3 has 13 residues. Trimming took 3 bases from V and 0 from J, leaving 5 bases between them. Germline lookup yields CDR1 MNHEY and CDR2 SVGAGI. The CDR3 sequence: CASSYLMNTEAFF. Written as DNA, the CDR3 is TGTGCCAGCAGTTATCTCATGAACACTGAAGCTTTCTTT.